The 17 T cell receptor beta chains below all came from one sample that was sequenced in a study of cytomegalovirus exposure and HLA in healthy donors. Generated by immunoSEQ multiplex PCR, the TCRdb table keeps only in-frame clones and is missing some. This sample carries roughly 120,000 clones, roughly 83% of them seen once, and the ten largest clones take about 5.3%. The material sequenced was PBMCs. The receptors derive from a man younger than 35 in good health and CMV-seronegative.

This chain links TRBV27 with TRBJ1-1; 10 nucleotides agree with TRBD1. This CDR3 region has 14 residues. Germline V gene lookup returns CDR1 MNHEY and CDR2 SMNVEV (reference sequence). The V and J ends lost 5 bases and 7 bases, in that order; junction bases with no gene match: 7. The CDR3 reads CASSPGQGIGEAFF. The CDR3 DNA follows: TGTGCCAGCAGTCCGGGACAGGGGATCGGTGAAGCTTTCTTT.

The CDR3: CASSPGGQRQPQHF. CDR3 nucleotides: TGTGCCAGCAGCCCCGGGGGACAGCGTCAGCCCCAGCATTTT. The V call is TRBV28, the J call TRBJ1-5; 7 positions match TRBD1. Per germline, CDR1 MDHEN and CDR2 SYDVKM. This CDR3 is built from 14 residues. V dropped 6 bases and J dropped 6; count of bases not matched to a gene: 8.

The chain couples TRBV15 to TRBJ1-1; tentatively, D is TRBD1 (6 bases). Trimming pared 3 bases from V and 0 bases from J, leaving 11 bases between. Germline CDR1 LNHNV, CDR2 YYDKDF (reference sequence). The length of the CDR3 is 15 residues. The CDR3 reads CATSSRGVLNTEAFF. The DNA of the CDR3 is TGTGCCACCAGCAGCAGGGGAGTTCTGAACACTGAAGCTTTCTTT.

The chain combines TRBV5-4 with TRBJ2-5; D not certain. CDR3 length: 10 residues. Germline V gene lookup returns CDR1 SGHNT and CDR2 YYREEE (reference sequence). V gave up 7 bases and J gave up 5 bases, with 6 bases separating them. The CDR3 DNA reads TGTGCCAGCTCGGGTGAGACCCAGTACTTC. Translating it yields CASSGETQYF.

The CDR3 DNA reads TGTGCCAGCAGTGAGCTTCGGTCGAAAAGTGGCAATCAGCCCCAGCATTTT. Its translation is CASSELRSKSGNQPQHF. The chain links TRBV6-1 to TRBJ1-5; D not resolved. Looked up from germline, CDR1 is MNHNS and CDR2 is SASEGT. V lost 3 bases, J lost 2 bases, and 17 bases lay in between. The CDR3 contains 17 residues.

This sequence joins TRBV2 and TRBJ2-7; 7 bases line up with TRBD1. Germline trimming cut 6 bases from V and 7 bases from J; bases unmatched to any gene: 9. CDR3 length: 13 residues. Germline V gene data show CDR1 as SNHLY and CDR2 as FYNNEI. The CDR3 region has the DNA TGTGCCAGCAGGCCGGGACAGACCAGAGAGCAGTACTTC. It translates to CASRPGQTREQYF.

The chain joins TRBV27 to TRBJ2-1; possibly TRBD2 for D (5 bases). Between the trimmed V and J ends, which lost 2 bases and 9 bases, there was a span of 20 bases. Looked up from germline, CDR1 is MNHEY and CDR2 is SMNVEV (reference sequence). This CDR3 is 16 amino acids long. The CDR3 sequence: CASSLIRTEGRCEQFF. In nucleotides, the CDR3 is TGTGCCAGCAGTTTAATCCGAACAGAGGGCCGCTGTGAGCAGTTCTTC.

The V and J genes are TRBV7-2 and TRBJ2-7, with D perhaps TRBD2 (6 bases). Germline V lookup: CDR1 SGHTA, CDR2 FQGNSA. Trimming left V 4 bases short and J 1 base short, with 14 bases between. This CDR3 spans 15 amino acids. Here the CDR3 reads CASSWLATPSYEQYF. CDR3 in DNA: TGTGCCAGCAGCTGGCTAGCGACCCCTTCCTACGAGCAGTACTTC.

The CDR3 DNA sequence: TGTGCCAGCTTGAGGGAGGGCCCCGCCGGGGAGCTGTTTTTT. It yields the protein CASLREGPAGELFF. The chain joins TRBV2 to TRBJ2-2; TRBD2 aligns across 7 bases. The V gene end was trimmed by 8 bases and the J gene end by 6 bases; junction bases not matched to a gene: 9. Germline assignment: CDR1 SNHLY and CDR2 FYNNEI. The CDR3 totals 14 residues.

The chain uses TRBV29-1 and TRBJ2-1, with 7 bases fitting TRBD2. The CDR3 extends over 14 amino acids. Germline loops: CDR1 SQVTM, CDR2 ANQGSEA. With 7 bases clipped from V and 12 bases from J, the junction kept 18 bases outside the gene matches. The CDR3 protein is CSALAGVVSSGQFF. The CDR3 DNA reads as TGCAGCGCGCTGGCGGGAGTAGTCAGTTCGGGGCAGTTCTTC.

For this clone: Other DNA sequences of this sample code for an identical CDR3. The chain combines TRBV5-1 with TRBJ2-3; tentative D call: TRBD2 (5 bases). This CDR3 is 15 amino acids long. V gave up 1 base and J gave up 1 base, with 10 bases separating them. Per germline, CDR1 SGHRS and CDR2 YFSETQ. As DNA, the CDR3 is TGCGCCAGCAGCTTGAGAGGGTTAGGCACAGATACGCAGTATTTT. Translation gives CASSLRGLGTDTQYF.

The chain employs TRBV6-1 and TRBJ1-2; 8 positions agree with TRBD1. Germline CDR1 is MNHNS and CDR2 is SASEGT. The CDR3 spans 15 residues. After removal of 4 bases from V and 6 bases from J, the junction contained 10 bases not matched to a gene. The CDR3 here is CASSGPDRVRDGYTF. DNA of the CDR3: TGTGCCAGCAGTGGCCCGGACAGGGTAAGGGATGGCTACACCTTC.

The chain has TRBV10-1 and TRBJ2-1; TRBD1 is a possible D gene (5 bases). The germline CDR1 and CDR2 sequences are WNHNN and SYGVQD (reference sequence). Trimming left V 0 bases short and J 10 bases short, with 16 bases between. The CDR3 totals 15 residues. Here the CDR3 DNA reads TGCGCCAGCAGTGAGTCGGACACCCCGTCTCGAGAGCAGTTCTTC. This encodes CASSESDTPSREQFF.

The table lists this clone with a few counts. This chain's CDR3 is CASSLLAGGSPDEQYF. The CDR3 DNA reads TGTGCCAGCAGCTTACTAGCGGGGGGGTCTCCGGACGAGCAGTACTTC. The rearrangement joins TRBV7-8 to TRBJ2-7; 12 bases map to TRBD2. This CDR3 comprises 16 residues. Germline V lookup: CDR1 SGHVS, CDR2 FQNEAQ. V trimming: 2 bases; J trimming: 5 bases; junction bases outside the gene matches: 7.

CDR3 amino acids: CASSSGQGVDYGYTF. The CDR3 DNA reads as TGCGCCAGCAGCTCAGGACAGGGCGTTGACTATGGCTACACCTTC. The chain couples TRBV5-1 to TRBJ1-2, with 8 bases that match TRBD1. The V gene's germline CDR1 is SGHRS and CDR2 YFSETQ. V dropped 3 bases and J dropped 3; count of bases not matched to a gene: 7. The CDR3 length is 15 residues.

The chain has TRBV5-1 and TRBJ2-1; 14 nucleotides agree with TRBD2. V dropped 4 bases and J dropped 3; count of bases not matched to a gene: 12. Germline V gives CDR1 SGHRS, CDR2 YFSETQ. The CDR3 is made up of 19 amino acids. The CDR3, as DNA: TGCGCCAGCAGCACCTCCGGGACTAGCGGGAGTAAGGGCTACAATGAGCAGTTCTTC. Its protein is CASSTSGTSGSKGYNEQFF.

As regards this clone: The sample has other DNA sequences that encode this CDR3 too. The chain employs TRBV6-1 and TRBJ2-2, with 14 bases lining up with TRBD2. The CDR3 loop spans 15 amino acids. The J segment lost 6 bases and the V segment lost 4 bases, leaving 1 base of the junction unmatched. The germline V gene encodes CDR1 MNHNS and CDR2 SASEGT. The CDR3 sequence: CASSGLAGGPGELFF. CDR3 nucleotides: TGTGCCAGCAGTGGACTAGCGGGAGGGCCCGGGGAGCTGTTTTTT.